One sample yielded the 20 T cell receptor beta chains listed below, sequenced in a study of shared clonotypes between healthy human individuals. This table comes from immunoSEQ multiplex PCR, and its TCRdb copy is limited to in-frame clones, with some not included. The profile covers approximately 2.4 million clones, with 90% to 97% appearing a single time and roughly 0.13% taken by the ten largest. The specimen was naive CD4+ T cells sorted from blood. Indicated subset: CD45RA+ positively selected. These receptor sequences come from a man aged 18-30 years in good health.

This chain joins TRBV5-1 and TRBJ1-3, with 7 bases lining up with TRBD1. Germline CDR1 is SGHRS and CDR2 is YFSETQ. The V gene end was trimmed by 0 bases and the J gene end by 10 bases; junction bases not matched to a gene: 13. This CDR3 has 16 residues. CDR3 sequence: CASSLAGTGDSKTIYF. The CDR3 DNA reads TGCGCCAGCAGCTTGGCCGGAACAGGGGACTCCAAAACCATATATTTT.

The V and J genes are TRBV5-1 and TRBJ1-1, with D possibly being TRBD1 (6 bases). The V gene lost 1 base and the J gene lost 0 bases, with 13 bases spanning the gap. Germline V gives CDR1 SGHRS, CDR2 YFSETQ. CDR3 size: 16 residues. CDR3 in amino acids: CASSLIGRGLNTEAFF. The CDR3 nucleotides read TGCGCCAGCAGCTTGATCGGCAGGGGCTTGAACACTGAAGCTTTCTTT.

The V call is TRBV7-3, the J call TRBJ2-1; D is possibly TRBD2 (6 bases). In germline, CDR1 is SGHTA, CDR2 FQGTGA. V lost 2 bases and J 4 bases, leaving 12 bases between the germline ends. This CDR3 comprises 15 residues. The CDR3 DNA follows: TGTGCCAGCAGCTTATACGGGGGACGGTACAATGAGCAGTTCTTC. This encodes CASSLYGGRYNEQFF.

This chain uses TRBV6-5 with TRBJ1-2; TRBD1 matches at 7 bases. The length of the CDR3 is 15 residues. In germline, CDR1 is MNHEY, CDR2 SVGAGI. V shed 6 bases and J 8 bases; nucleotides not matched to a gene: 15. The CDR3 sequence: CASRAPGQPGRGYTF. Written as DNA, the CDR3 is TGTGCCAGCAGGGCTCCGGGACAGCCGGGTCGCGGCTACACCTTC.

This chain uses TRBV9 with TRBJ1-2; possibly TRBD1 for D (6 bases). The length of the CDR3 is 16 residues. The V gene's germline CDR1 is SGDLS and CDR2 YYNGEE. Trimming pared 3 bases from V and 2 bases from J, leaving 17 bases between. The CDR3 is CASSASYRGENYGYTF. CDR3 in DNA: TGTGCCAGCAGCGCCTCATATAGGGGGGAAAACTATGGCTACACCTTC.

Here the CDR3 DNA reads TGTGCCAGCAGCTTAGACAGCACGAGGATCTACGAGCAGTACTTC. Its translation is CASSLDSTRIYEQYF. V and J are TRBV11-1 and TRBJ2-7, with D hard to call. Germline loops: CDR1 SGHAT, CDR2 FQDESV (reference sequence). Trimming took 1 base from V and 3 from J, leaving 13 bases between them. The CDR3 spans 15 residues. Variable domain in full (rest from reference TRBV11-1 and TRBJ2-7): EAEVAQSPRYKITEKSQAVAFWCDPISGHATLYWYRQILGQGPELLVQFQDESVVDDSQLPKDRFSAERLKGVDSTLKIQPAELGDSAMYLCASSLDSTRIYEQYFGPGTRLTVT.

This chain joins TRBV25-1 and TRBJ1-6, with TRBD1 matching 9 bases. CDR1 is MGHDK, CDR2 SYGVNS, per germline. J was trimmed by 9 bases and V by 6 bases; bases with no gene match: 9. The length of the CDR3 is 15 residues. CDR3: CASRLTGGAGSPLHF. CDR3 in DNA: TGTGCCAGCAGACTTACAGGGGGCGCAGGTTCACCCCTCCACTTT. The full variable domain, rest sourced from reference TRBV25-1 and TRBJ1-6, is EADIYQTPRYLVIGTGKKITLECSQTMGHDKMYWYQQDPGMELHLIHYSYGVNSTEKGDLSSESTVSRIRTEHFPLTLESARPSHTSQYLCASRLTGGAGSPLHFGNGTRLTVT.

The chain is built from TRBV18 and TRBJ1-5, with 7 bases fitting TRBD1. Germline lookup yields CDR1 KGHSH and CDR2 LQKENI. The CDR3 spans 17 residues. With V trimmed by 6 bases and J by 0 bases, 11 bases remained unmatched. For the CDR3, the DNA is TGTGCCAGCTCCCCGAAGACAGGGCTCGATAGCAATCAGCCCCAGCATTTT. Residues: CASSPKTGLDSNQPQHF.

V and J are TRBV6-1 and TRBJ2-7; perhaps TRBD1 as D (5 bases). Per the germline V gene, CDR1 is MNHNS and CDR2 is SASEGT. The V end was cut by 8 bases, the J end by 3 bases, with 8 bases between. This CDR3 is 11 amino acids long. The CDR3 coding sequence is TGTGCCAGCCGACAGATCTACGAGCAGTACTTC. Translation: CASRQIYEQYF.

The rearrangement uses TRBV11-1 and TRBJ1-6, with D uncertain. Trimming stripped 1 base from V and 10 bases from J, with 8 bases between. The CDR3 runs to 13 residues. Germline-derived CDR1 and CDR2 are SGHAT and FQDESV (reference sequence). The DNA of the CDR3 is TGTGCCAGCAGCTTAGAGGCAGGCTCACCCCTCCACTTT. Protein sequence: CASSLEAGSPLHF.

The V and J genes are TRBV10-3 and TRBJ2-5, with 7 positions matching TRBD1. The germline V gene encodes CDR1 ENHRY and CDR2 SYGVKD. The CDR3 spans 16 residues. V was pared by 2 bases and J by 4 bases, with 10 bases of the junction left unmatched. CDR3 bases: TGTGCCATCAGTGAGGGTACAGGGGCCTGGGGAGAGACCCAGTACTTC. Protein: CAISEGTGAWGETQYF.

This clone was counted once. This CDR3 is also generated by other DNA sequences in the sample. This chain links TRBV20-1 with TRBJ2-7; possible D gene TRBD1, 6 bases. Germline CDR1 and CDR2: DFQATT and SNEGSKA (reference sequence). V lost 5 bases, J lost 3 bases, and 8 bases lay in between. CDR3 length equals 11 residues. This CDR3 is CSASDSYEQYF. CDR3 bases: TGCAGTGCTTCGGACAGCTACGAGCAGTACTTC.

The chain employs TRBV7-6 and TRBJ1-2; TRBD1 aligns across 8 bases. The germline V gene encodes CDR1 SGHVS and CDR2 FNYEAQ. This CDR3 has 14 residues. After removal of 1 base from V and 5 bases from J, the junction contained 3 bases not matched to a gene. The CDR3 here is CASSLGGQGYGYTF. The CDR3 bases are TGTGCCAGCAGCTTAGGCGGACAGGGATATGGCTACACCTTC. Drawing the rest from reference TRBV7-6 and TRBJ1-2, the complete variable domain is GAGVSQSPRYKVTKRGQDVALRCDPISGHVSLYWYRQALGQGPEFLTYFNYEAQQDKSGLPNDRFSAERPEGSISTLTIQRTEQRDSAMYRCASSLGGQGYGYTFGSGTRLTVV.

This clone was observed a handful of times. Other DNA sequences in this sample translate to the same CDR3. The J gene is TRBJ1-2, the V gene TRBV30, with D maybe TRBD1 (5 bases). Trimming shortened V by 0 bases and J by 1 base, and 9 bases separated the two germline ends. Per germline, CDR1 GTSNPN and CDR2 SVGIG (reference sequence). This CDR3 is built from 14 residues. CDR3 bases: TGTGCCTGGAGTGTACAAGGGGTTAACTATGGCTACACCTTC. Translation: CAWSVQGVNYGYTF. Drawing the rest from reference TRBV30 and TRBJ1-2, the complete variable domain is SQTIHQWPATLVQPVGSPLSLECTVEGTSNPNLYWYRQAAGRGLQLLFYSVGIGQISSEVPQNLSASRPQDRQFILSSKKLLLSDSGFYLCAWSVQGVNYGYTFGSGTRLTVV.

About this clone itself: This CDR3 is also generated by other DNA sequences in the sample. This rearrangement joins TRBV10-3 to TRBJ2-2, with 8 bases matching TRBD1. Losses at the gene ends were 6 bases for V and 5 bases for J; bases not matched to a gene: 5. The CDR3 has 14 amino acids. Looked up from germline, CDR1 is ENHRY and CDR2 is SYGVKD. CDR3 bases: TGTGCCATCAGGGGGACAGGAGAGACCGGGGAGCTGTTTTTT. This codes for CAIRGTGETGELFF.

The J gene is TRBJ2-7, the V gene TRBV19, with TRBD1 matching over 10 bases. The CDR3 is made up of 18 amino acids. V shed 6 bases, J shed 0 bases, and the junction held 14 bases outside the gene matches. Looked up from germline, CDR1 is LNHDA and CDR2 is SQIVND (reference sequence). The CDR3 loop is CASSARLTGGFHSYEQYF. CDR3 DNA sequence: TGTGCCAGTAGCGCTCGGCTGACAGGGGGCTTCCACTCCTACGAGCAGTACTTC.

The chain combines TRBV2 with TRBJ1-6, with D tentatively TRBD1 (6 bases). Germline-derived CDR1 and CDR2 are SNHLY and FYNNEI. Trimming stripped 4 bases from V and 5 bases from J, with 12 bases between. This CDR3 is 15 amino acids long. CDR3 coding DNA: TGTGCCAGCAGTGGATCAGGGGCAAATAATTCACCCCTCCACTTT. Translating it yields CASSGSGANNSPLHF.

This clone was counted once. The chain couples TRBV30 to TRBJ1-4, with D possibly being TRBD1 (6 bases). CDR1 and CDR2 (germline): GTSNPN, SVGIG (reference sequence). This CDR3 is 15 amino acids long. Deletions cut 1 base from V and 3 bases from J, with 12 bases between. The CDR3 spells CAWSGYKGANEKLFF. The CDR3 bases are TGTGCCTGGAGTGGATACAAGGGGGCTAATGAAAAACTGTTTTTT.

V usage is TRBV6-6 and J usage is TRBJ2-1; D is perhaps TRBD1 (6 bases). Germline-derived CDR1 and CDR2 are MNHNY and SVGAGI (reference sequence). The length of the CDR3 is 12 residues. The V end was cut by 5 bases, the J end by 7 bases, with 9 bases between. CDR3 in amino acids: CASSTQGNEQFF. The CDR3 coding sequence is TGTGCCAGCAGTACTCAGGGGAATGAGCAGTTCTTC.

The CDR3 is CASRGGTSQYF. As DNA, the CDR3 is TGTGCCAGCCGGGGCGGGACCTCCCAGTACTTC. The J gene is TRBJ2-5, the V gene TRBV28; weak D call: TRBD2 (6 bases). This CDR3 comprises 11 residues. V gave up 8 bases and J gave up 9 bases, with 13 bases separating them. The germline V gene has CDR1 MDHEN and CDR2 SYDVKM.